Following are 11 T cell receptor beta chains from one sample sequenced in a study of immune cell composition in non-small cell lung cancer. Some clones are missing from TCRdb's copy, which holds only in-frame ones; the method was immunoSEQ multiplex PCR. The table records around 15,000 clones, around 80% of them present only once. The normal lung sample lay at least 3 cm, and maximally far, from the tumour. The data were also submitted as part of a second study, on CD4 T cells in lung cancer.

The sample was non-adjacent lung tissue. These receptor sequences come from a human donor with non-small cell lung cancer.

V gene TRBV11-3 combines with J gene TRBJ2-5; D ambiguous. The V end was cut by 5 bases, the J end by 3 bases, with 10 bases between. The CDR3 is 13 residues long. Per the germline V gene, CDR1 is SGHNT and CDR2 is YENEEA. The CDR3 bases are TGTGCCAGCAGCCGAACTCAAAAAGAGACCCAGTACTTC. It specifies CASSRTQKETQYF.

The table lists this clone with a few counts. The rearrangement joins TRBV5-4 to TRBJ2-1; 9 bases fit TRBD2. The germline V gene has CDR1 SGHNT and CDR2 YYREEE (reference sequence). The CDR3 totals 18 residues. J lost 6 bases, V lost 6 bases, and 19 bases had no gene match. The CDR3 DNA sequence: TGTGCCAGCACTACGCCGGCTGGCGGGGGGGCCGGGGGCAATGAGCAGTTCTTC. Translation gives CASTTPAGGGAGGNEQFF.

The chain uses TRBV5-1 and TRBJ1-2; tentatively, D is TRBD1 (6 bases). The CDR3 contains 14 residues. Germline CDR1 SGHRS, CDR2 YFSETQ. V lost 0 bases and J 5 bases, leaving 11 bases between the germline ends. CDR3 DNA: TGCGCCAGCAGCTTGGACAGGGAGGGGTATGGCTACACCTTC. Amino acid sequence: CASSLDREGYGYTF. Full variable domain (outside the CDR3, taken from reference TRBV5-1 and TRBJ1-2): KAGVTQTPRYLIKTRGQQVTLSCSPISGHRSVSWYQQTPGQGLQFLFEYFSETQRNKGNFPGRFSGRQFSNSRSEMNVSTLELGDSALYLCASSLDREGYGYTFGSGTRLTVV.

The chain links TRBV7-2 to TRBJ2-2, with TRBD1 matching over 7 bases. V trimming: 3 bases; J trimming: 2 bases; junction bases outside the gene matches: 6. Germline loops: CDR1 SGHTA, CDR2 FQGNSA. This CDR3 contains 16 residues. This chain's CDR3 is CASSFDRVGNTGELFF. CDR3 in DNA: TGTGCCAGCAGCTTCGACAGGGTGGGAAACACCGGGGAGCTGTTTTTT.

The gene calls are TRBV15 and TRBJ2-1; D ambiguous. Germline V CDR1 and CDR2: LNHNV, YYDKDF (reference sequence). The CDR3 runs to 12 residues. V was pared by 0 bases and J by 7 bases, with 4 bases between. The CDR3 bases are TGTGCCACCAGCAGAGATTGGAATGAGCAGTTCTTC. Protein: CATSRDWNEQFF.

The rearrangement uses TRBV7-6 and TRBJ2-5, with D perhaps matching TRBD1 (6 bases). The CDR3 is 14 amino acids. Germline V CDR1 and CDR2: SGHVS, FNYEAQ. V gave up 8 bases and J gave up 2 bases, with 15 bases separating them. CDR3 sequence: CASGAWGPQETQYF. The CDR3 DNA reads as TGTGCCAGCGGCGCCTGGGGGCCACAAGAGACCCAGTACTTC.

This chain joins TRBV7-8 and TRBJ1-5; a possible D gene is TRBD1 (6 bases). From germline, CDR1 is SGHVS and CDR2 FQNEAQ. This CDR3 is 16 amino acids long. Trimming took off 5 bases at V and 1 base at J, with 15 bases between the two ends. As DNA, the CDR3 is TGTGCCAGCAGCGCACCGGACAGTGGGAGCAATCAGCCCCAGCATTTT. Its protein is CASSAPDSGSNQPQHF.

The chain recombines TRBV6-5 with TRBJ2-1, with TRBD2 matching over 7 bases. This CDR3 has 15 residues. V shed 6 bases, J shed 9 bases, and the junction held 14 bases outside the gene matches. The germline V gene encodes CDR1 MNHEY and CDR2 SVGAGI. DNA for the CDR3: TGTGCCAGCAGCCGACTGAGCGGAGGCGGGGGTGAGCAGTTCTTC. Protein: CASSRLSGGGGEQFF.

V and J are TRBV30 and TRBJ1-2; 7 bases agree with TRBD1. This CDR3 contains 12 residues. The V gene end was trimmed by 3 bases and the J gene end by 4 bases; junction bases not matched to a gene: 2. Looked up from germline, CDR1 is GTSNPN and CDR2 is SVGIG (reference sequence). The CDR3 sequence is CAWRRDSYGYTF. In nucleotides, the CDR3 is TGTGCCTGGAGGCGGGACAGCTATGGCTACACCTTC.

V usage is TRBV2 and J usage is TRBJ1-2; D unclear. The CDR3 is 15 residues long. Looked up from germline, CDR1 is SNHLY and CDR2 is FYNNEI. V was clipped by 6 bases and J by 0 bases, with 14 bases between them. The CDR3 DNA sequence: TGTGCCAGCAGCCCCACCCCTTTAGCTAACTATGGCTACACCTTC. Amino acid sequence: CASSPTPLANYGYTF. Complete variable domain (other parts from reference TRBV2 and TRBJ1-2): EPEVTQTPSHQVTQMGQEVILRCVPISNHLYFYWYRQILGQKVEFLVSFYNNEISEKSEIFDDQFSVERPDGSNFTLKIRSTKLEDSAMYFCASSPTPLANYGYTFGSGTRLTVV.

The V gene is TRBV5-1, the J gene TRBJ2-5; the match to TRBD2 covers 7 bases. V was pared by 7 bases and J by 4 bases, with 13 bases of the junction left unmatched. The germline CDR1 and CDR2 sequences are SGHRS and YFSETQ. The CDR3 is made up of 15 amino acids. In nucleotides, the CDR3 is TGCGCCAGCGGCCCGGCGGGGAGGGTGCGAGAGACCCAGTACTTC. Translation gives CASGPAGRVRETQYF.